The 8 T cell receptor beta chains below come from one sample, sequenced in a study of STAT5B mutations in CD4+ large granular lymphocyte leukemia. Libraries were prepared by immunoSEQ multiplex PCR; TCRdb keeps only in-frame clonotypes and omits some of them. The table lists around 31,000 clones, around 74% of them singletons. Sequences were obtained from CD4+ T cells from blood buffy coats. These receptors all stem from a human donor in good health.

V usage is TRBV6-5 and J usage is TRBJ2-7; D might be TRBD2 (5 bases). The CDR3 sequence is 12 residues long. Trimming took 5 bases from V and 8 from J, leaving 13 bases between them. CDR1 and CDR2 from the germline V gene are MNHEY and SVGAGI. CDR3 nucleotide sequence: TGTGCCAGCAGTGAAGAAGGAGGTAAGCAGTACGTC. It codes for CASSEEGGKQYV.

This rearrangement joins TRBV2 to TRBJ1-4; D not resolved. Germline CDR1 SNHLY, CDR2 FYNNEI. The CDR3 is 14 residues long. The germline V and J ends were trimmed by 2 bases and 5 bases, with 9 bases remaining between them. The CDR3, as DNA: TGTGCCAGCAGTGAACAACTAATCAATGAAAAACTGTTTTTT. The encoded protein is CASSEQLINEKLFF.

This chain uses TRBV5-1 with TRBJ2-7, with D possibly TRBD1 on 6 matching bases. Germline CDR1 SGHRS, CDR2 YFSETQ. This CDR3 region has 13 residues. The germline V and J ends were trimmed by 0 bases and 6 bases, with 10 bases remaining between them. The CDR3 DNA reads as TGCGCCAGCAGCTTGGGCAGGGGTGGCGAGCAGTACTTC. Translated: CASSLGRGGEQYF.

This clone appeared a few times. This chain connects TRBV19 to TRBJ1-1; no clear D. The ends were cut back, 2 bases at V and 0 bases at J, with 16 bases in the middle. Germline loops: CDR1 LNHDA, CDR2 SQIVND (reference sequence). The CDR3 runs to 17 residues. The CDR3 protein is CASSIRVEHAMNTEAFF. CDR3 in DNA: TGTGCCAGTAGTATAAGGGTCGAACATGCGATGAACACTGAAGCTTTCTTT.

This clone was seen only a few times. V gene TRBV5-4 combines with J gene TRBJ1-1; 7 bases fit TRBD1. The CDR3 sequence is 16 residues long. Germline V CDR1 and CDR2: SGHNT, YYREEE (reference sequence). Unmatched junction bases numbered 13, after V lost 4 bases and J lost 4 bases. The CDR3 spells CASSRLRGQSSTEAFF. In nucleotides, the CDR3 is TGTGCCAGCAGCCGACTCCGGGGACAGTCGAGCACTGAAGCTTTCTTT.

In its sample, this clone was seen once. The chain links TRBV6-6 to TRBJ1-4; no definite D call. Between the trimmed V and J ends, which lost 0 bases and 3 bases, there was a span of 8 bases. Germline V CDR1 and CDR2: MNHNY, SVGAGI (reference sequence). The CDR3 consists of 15 residues. This CDR3 reads CASSYSGQPNEKLFF. CDR3 in DNA: TGTGCCAGCAGTTACTCGGGTCAGCCTAATGAAAAACTGTTTTTT.

The chain is built from TRBV19 and TRBJ1-3; D perhaps matches TRBD1 (5 bases). CDR3 length equals 16 residues. With 1 base removed from V and 3 bases from J, the gap between germline ends came to 13 bases. Per the germline V gene, CDR1 is LNHDA and CDR2 is SQIVND (reference sequence). CDR3 sequence (DNA): TGTGCCAGTAGTATAGTAGCGGACACCCTTGGAAACACCATATATTTT. Protein sequence: CASSIVADTLGNTIYF.

This clone was seen a handful of times. CDR3 loop: CASSRGFQGGEAFF. The CDR3 DNA is TGTGCCAGCAGCCGGGGTTTCCAGGGAGGTGAAGCTTTCTTT. V gene TRBV6-6 combines with J gene TRBJ1-1; D perhaps matches TRBD1 (5 bases). Between the trimmed V and J ends, which lost 6 bases and 7 bases, there was a span of 18 bases. Germline V gene data show CDR1 as MNHNY and CDR2 as SVGAGI (reference sequence). The CDR3 length is 14 residues.